Below, 19 T cell receptor beta chains from the same sample are listed, as sequenced in a study of blood T cells in healthy people across ages. A sample-barcoded 5' primer and a J-beta primer mix were used in a second PCR of roughly 7 to 12 cycles. TCRdb called the 5' RACE reads again in MiXCR, with one record for every CDR3 protein. The repertoire holds approximately 960,000 distinct CDR3 sequences, with almost 30% as singletons. These data are also associated with another study on T cells of mothers and their children.

Specimen: blood. These receptors were obtained from a woman between 40 and 50 years old in good health.

V gene TRBV6-5 combines with J gene TRBJ2-3, with 8 bases lining up with TRBD2. The CDR3 has 15 residues. In germline, CDR1 is MNHEY, CDR2 SVGAGI. The V gene end was trimmed by 0 bases and the J gene end by 6 bases; junction bases not matched to a gene: 5. CDR3 loop: CASSYSPGLVDTQYF. CDR3 sequence (DNA): TGTGCCAGCAGTTACTCGCCGGGACTAGTGGATACGCAGTATTTT.

This clonotype appeared many times. This chain uses TRBV9 with TRBJ2-7, with 9 bases fitting TRBD2. V lost 2 bases and J lost 3; bases outside the gene matches: 3. This CDR3 spans 14 amino acids. Per germline, CDR1 SGDLS and CDR2 YYNGEE. In DNA, the CDR3 is TGTGCCAGCAGCGTCGGGCGGGGGGGCTACGAGCAGTACTTC. Its translation: CASSVGRGGYEQYF.

Comment on this clonotype: This clone may be a read error of a much larger clone one base away. The V call is TRBV7-9, the J call TRBJ1-2; D remains unclear. The CDR3 is made up of 13 amino acids. CDR1 SEHNR and CDR2 FQNEAQ come from the germline V gene (reference sequence). CDR3 bases: TGTACCAGCAGCTATGGGTCGACCGGTGGCTACACCTTC. This codes for CTSSYGSTGGYTF.

The V call is TRBV7-2, the J call TRBJ1-6; the match to TRBD1 covers 10 bases. The CDR3 sequence is 15 residues long. Losses at the gene ends were 6 bases for V and 9 bases for J; bases not matched to a gene: 8. Germline V gene sequence: CDR1 SGHTA, CDR2 FQGNSA. This CDR3 is CASRHDRGQSSPLHF. In DNA form, the CDR3 reads TGTGCCAGCAGACATGACAGGGGGCAGAGTTCACCCCTCCACTTT.

The table lists this clonotype with a count of one. The J gene is TRBJ1-1, the V gene TRBV6-1; 7 bases match TRBD1. Germline V lookup: CDR1 MNHNS, CDR2 SASEGT. Unmatched junction bases numbered 9, after V lost 0 bases and J lost 11 bases. The CDR3 contains 14 residues. CDR3 sequence reads: CASSEATETGPAFF. The CDR3 nucleotides are TGTGCCAGCAGTGAAGCCACAGAGACAGGGCCCGCTTTCTTT.

The DNA of the CDR3 is TGTGCCAGCAGCATCTCCCAAGGACCGGCTTTCTTT. Its protein product is CASSISQGPAFF. The chain employs TRBV7-9 and TRBJ1-1; unclear D gene. V was clipped by 5 bases and J by 11 bases, with 15 bases between them. CDR3 length equals 12 residues. Germline V gene lookup returns CDR1 SEHNR and CDR2 FQNEAQ (reference sequence).

This clonotype was counted once. The rearrangement uses TRBV20-1 and TRBJ2-1, with D perhaps matching TRBD1 (6 bases). The CDR3 has 15 residues. V was trimmed by 1 base and J by 13 bases, leaving 23 bases between them. Germline CDR1 and CDR2: DFQATT and SNEGSKA (reference sequence). In nucleotides, the CDR3 is TGCAGTGCTAGAGGACTTCAGGGTTCTGGGGACATTCAGTTCTTC. It is translated as CSARGLQGSGDIQFF.

This clonotype was seen a handful of times. The chain uses TRBV6-1 and TRBJ2-2; 8 nucleotides agree with TRBD1. Germline V gene sequence: CDR1 MNHNS, CDR2 SASEGT. This CDR3 comprises 18 residues. The trim removed 7 bases at V and 0 bases at J, leaving 13 bases unmatched. Here the CDR3 reads CASTSRRTGYANTGELFF. CDR3 nucleotide sequence: TGTGCCAGCACCTCCCGGAGGACAGGGTACGCGAACACCGGGGAGCTGTTTTTT.

The chain uses TRBV12-3 or TRBV12-4 and TRBJ2-7, with D possibly matching TRBD1 (5 bases). Trimming left V 2 bases short and J 6 bases short, with 14 bases between. The CDR3 consists of 14 residues. CDR3 protein: CASSLTHQGGEQYF. The CDR3 DNA follows: TGTGCCAGCAGTTTAACACACCAGGGTGGCGAGCAGTACTTC.

This clonotype was seen only a few times. The chain employs TRBV29-1 and TRBJ2-5; 9 nucleotides match TRBD2. Germline CDR1 SQVTM, CDR2 ANQGSEA. The CDR3 covers 17 residues. J was trimmed by 3 bases and V by 0 bases; bases with no gene match: 11. CDR3 nucleotides: TGCAGCGTTGAAGATAGTAGCGGGAGTAATATAGAAGAGACCCAGTACTTC. This sequence encodes CSVEDSSGSNIEETQYF.

This chain uses TRBV28 with TRBJ1-5, with TRBD1 matching over 7 bases. This CDR3 is built from 12 residues. Germline assignment: CDR1 MDHEN and CDR2 SYDVKM. J gave up 6 bases and V 8 bases, and 4 bases lay outside the gene matches. This CDR3 reads CASVTGTQPQHF. The CDR3 coding sequence is TGTGCCAGCGTGACAGGGACTCAGCCCCAGCATTTT.

The chain uses TRBV7-3 and TRBJ2-1, with 8 positions matching TRBD2. The CDR3 covers 15 residues. The germline V gene has CDR1 SGHTA and CDR2 FQGTGA. V lost 5 bases and J lost 3; bases outside the gene matches: 6. The CDR3 sequence: CASSESGGHYNEQFF. The CDR3 nucleotides read TGTGCCAGCAGCGAGAGCGGGGGCCACTACAATGAGCAGTTCTTC.

As concerns this clonotype: At one end, the junction sequence differs from germline, possibly due to a read error. The chain recombines TRBV20-1 with TRBJ2-6, with D possibly matching TRBD2 (5 bases). CDR1 is DFQATT, CDR2 SNEGSKA, per germline (reference sequence). CDR3 length: 14 residues. CDR3 sequence: CGASSTSGANVLTF. In DNA form, the CDR3 reads TGCGGTGCTAGCAGTACCTCTGGGGCCAACGTCCTGACTTTC.

This clonotype was seen a few times. The genes are TRBV5-1 and TRBJ2-1; 10 bases fit TRBD2. CDR1 is SGHRS and CDR2 is YFSETQ in the germline V gene. J gave up 1 base and V 5 bases, and 12 bases lay outside the gene matches. The CDR3 contains 18 residues. The CDR3 bases are TGCGCCAGCAGGGGAGAAGCGGGGGGGCCAGGGTCCTACAATGAGCAGTTCTTC. It encodes CASRGEAGGPGSYNEQFF.

Regarding this clonotype: Germline and junction disagree at one end, which may indicate a read error. The CDR3 loop is CASSPGLAGATYIEQFF. DNA of the CDR3: TGTGCCAGCAGCCCGGGACTAGCGGGGGCGACCTACATTGAGCAGTTCTTC. This chain links TRBV4-2 with TRBJ2-1, with 14 nucleotides matching TRBD2. This CDR3 spans 17 amino acids. The germline V gene has CDR1 LGHNA and CDR2 YNFKEQ.

The chain recombines TRBV7-2 with TRBJ1-5; D perhaps matches TRBD1 (5 bases). Trimming removed 0 bases from V and 5 bases from J, with 11 bases in between. This CDR3 is built from 15 residues. Germline V gives CDR1 SGHTA, CDR2 FQGNSA. The CDR3 DNA reads TGTGCCAGCAGCTTAGCGGTCAGGGACCATCAGCCCCAGCATTTT. Protein product: CASSLAVRDHQPQHF. Full variable domain (remainder filled in from reference TRBV7-2 and TRBJ1-5): GAGVSQSPSNKVTEKGKDVELRCDPISGHTALYWYRQSLGQGLEFLIYFQGNSAPDKSGLPSDRFSAERTGGSVSTLTIQRTQQEDSAVYLCASSLAVRDHQPQHFGDGTRLSIL.

This clonotype has ten or more counts. This sequence joins TRBV5-1 and TRBJ2-7; a weak D match, TRBD1 (6 bases). V lost 3 bases, J lost 3 bases, and 10 bases lay in between. There are 13 residues in the CDR3. The germline CDR1 and CDR2 sequences are SGHRS and YFSETQ. DNA of the CDR3: TGCGCCAGCAGCTCACAGGGTAGCTACGAGCAGTACTTC. Translation gives CASSSQGSYEQYF.

The chain links TRBV7-9 to TRBJ2-5; a possible D gene is TRBD1 (6 bases). This CDR3 has 14 residues. The germline V and J ends were trimmed by 5 bases and 4 bases, with 14 bases remaining between them. The V gene's germline CDR1 is SEHNR and CDR2 FQNEAQ (reference sequence). Here the CDR3 reads CASSRQSGVETQYF. CDR3 DNA: TGTGCCAGCAGCCGTCAGTCAGGGGTAGAGACCCAGTACTTC.

Worth noting for this clonotype: A much larger clone differs by one base, so this may be a read error. The CDR3 here is CATSDFKASNTGERFF. The CDR3 nucleotides read TGTGCCACCAGTGATTTTAAGGCCTCGAACACCGGGGAGCGGTTTTTT. J is TRBJ2-2 and V is TRBV24-1; D possibly corresponds to TRBD2 (5 bases). This CDR3 is 16 amino acids long. Germline-derived CDR1 and CDR2 are KGHDR and SFDVKD.